The 13 T cell receptor beta chains presented below share a single source sample, sequenced in a study of brain T cells in children with intractable seizures. Time point defined: blood from clinic visit 5 months post-surgery; TSC patient then seizure free. Data came from immunoSEQ multiplex PCR; TCRdb stores just in-frame clones and leaves some out. The sample has hundreds of thousands of clones, about 93% seen once. Sequences were derived from peripheral blood, sampled less than 6 months after surgery. The receptors shown here come from a boy under two years old with tuberous sclerosis and intractable seizures.

This rearrangement joins TRBV12-5 to TRBJ1-1, with 9 bases aligning to TRBD1. Germline V CDR1 and CDR2: LGHNT, FRNRAP. The CDR3 covers 18 residues. V shed 0 bases and J 4 bases; nucleotides not matched to a gene: 12. The CDR3 spells CASGLVSTSGTGTTEAFF. The CDR3 coding sequence is TGTGCTAGTGGTTTGGTAAGCACTTCCGGGACAGGGACCACTGAAGCTTTCTTT. The full variable domain, its missing parts supplied by reference TRBV12-5 and TRBJ1-1, is DARVTQTPRHKVTEMGQEVTMRCQPILGHNTVFWYRQTMMQGLELLAYFRNRAPLDDSGMPKDRFSAEMPDATLATLKIQPSEPRDSAVYFCASGLVSTSGTGTTEAFFGQGTRLTVV.

There are a few counts of this clone. The J gene is TRBJ2-1, the V gene TRBV10-3; D uncertain. Trimming took 9 bases from V and 0 from J, leaving 9 bases between them. From germline, CDR1 is ENHRY and CDR2 SYGVKD. The CDR3 totals 13 residues. DNA for the CDR3: TGTGCCATTGGGTGGAGCTCCTACAATGAGCAGTTCTTC. It specifies CAIGWSSYNEQFF.

The CDR3 loop reads CASSLDGGGLYNEQFF. In nucleotides, the CDR3 is TGTGCCAGCAGCTTGGACGGGGGAGGGCTCTACAATGAGCAGTTCTTC. The genes are TRBV7-3 and TRBJ2-1; 7 bases are shared with TRBD2. This CDR3 spans 16 amino acids. The germline gives CDR1 SGHTA, CDR2 FQGTGA. Unmatched junction bases numbered 8, after V lost 3 bases and J lost 3 bases.

The V call is TRBV30, the J call TRBJ2-7; D is perhaps TRBD2 (6 bases). The CDR3 covers 12 residues. Germline loops: CDR1 GTSNPN, CDR2 SVGIG (reference sequence). V lost 5 bases, J lost 5 bases, and 13 bases lay in between. The CDR3 DNA reads TGTGCCTGGGGGAGGACCCGACACGAGCAGTACTTC. This codes for CAWGRTRHEQYF.

This chain connects TRBV20-1 to TRBJ1-2; D remains unclear. The CDR3 spans 11 residues. Trimming shortened V by 4 bases and J by 8 bases, and 11 bases separated the two germline ends. Per germline, CDR1 DFQATT and CDR2 SNEGSKA (reference sequence). CDR3 coding DNA: TGCAGTGCTATTGGGGATGGCGGCTACACCTTC. Amino acids: CSAIGDGGYTF.

The V and J genes are TRBV5-1 and TRBJ2-2, with 10 bases that match TRBD2. CDR1 is SGHRS and CDR2 is YFSETQ in the germline V gene. CDR3 length: 16 amino acids. V dropped 5 bases and J dropped 5; count of bases not matched to a gene: 9. CDR3 nucleotide sequence: TGCGCCAGCAGTAAATTAGCGGGGGGCCTAACCGGGGAGCTGTTTTTT. It is translated as CASSKLAGGLTGELFF. Based on the CDR3 plus reference TRBV5-1 and TRBJ2-2, the full variable domain is KAGVTQTPRYLIKTRGQQVTLSCSPISGHRSVSWYQQTPGQGLQFLFEYFSETQRNKGNFPGRFSGRQFSNSRSEMNVSTLELGDSALYLCASSKLAGGLTGELFFGEGSRLTVL.

The CDR3 loop is CASSSYSYYGYTF. The CDR3 DNA reads TGTGCCAGCAGCTCCTATTCTTACTATGGCTACACCTTC. The rearrangement links TRBV7-2 to TRBJ1-2; no reliable D call. The V gene lost 4 bases and the J gene lost 3 bases, with 9 bases spanning the gap. Germline V gives CDR1 SGHTA, CDR2 FQGNSA. This CDR3 has 13 residues.

The chain links TRBV5-6 to TRBJ2-5; no definite D call. Trimming took 2 bases from V and 3 from J, leaving 11 bases between them. This CDR3 is 14 amino acids long. Germline CDR1 and CDR2: SGHDT and YYEEEE. The CDR3 loop reads CASSLVGAEETQYF. The CDR3 DNA reads as TGTGCCAGCAGCTTAGTCGGCGCAGAAGAGACCCAGTACTTC. Together with reference TRBV5-6 and TRBJ2-5, the CDR3 gives the full variable domain: DAGVTQSPTHLIKTRGQQVTLRCSPKSGHDTVSWYQQALGQGPQFIFQYYEEEERQRGNFPDRFSGHQFPNYSSELNVNALLLGDSALYLCASSLVGAEETQYFGPGTRLLVL.

The J gene is TRBJ1-1, the V gene TRBV7-9; D may be TRBD1 (6 bases). The CDR3 sequence is 12 residues long. Per the germline V gene, CDR1 is SEHNR and CDR2 is FQNEAQ (reference sequence). V gave up 5 bases and J gave up 8 bases, with 12 bases separating them. The CDR3 reads CASSLTTGEAFF. The CDR3 DNA follows: TGTGCCAGCAGCCTAACAACAGGGGAAGCTTTCTTT. The full variable domain, rest sourced from reference TRBV7-9 and TRBJ1-1, is DTGVSQNPRHKITKRGQNVTFRCDPISEHNRLYWYRQTLGQGPEFLTYFQNEAQLEKSRLLSDRFSAERPKGSFSTLEIQRTEQGDSAMYLCASSLTTGEAFFGQGTRLTVV.

This clone showed up just once. This chain connects TRBV28 to TRBJ1-6; TRBD1 aligns across 10 bases. The CDR3 covers 15 residues. Germline V gene data show CDR1 as MDHEN and CDR2 as SYDVKM. V dropped 3 bases and J dropped 10; count of bases not matched to a gene: 6. CDR3 DNA sequence: TGTGCCAGCAGTTTGAGACAGGGGGCTGAGTCACCCCTCCACTTT. The encoded protein is CASSLRQGAESPLHF.

This clone was observed once. This rearrangement joins TRBV4-2 to TRBJ1-2; tentatively, D is TRBD1 (5 bases). CDR1 is LGHNA, CDR2 YNFKEQ, per germline. V was pared by 0 bases and J by 0 bases, with 11 bases between. CDR3 length equals 16 residues. The CDR3 bases are TGTGCCAGCAGCCAAGATCCGACAGCGACTAACTATGGCTACACCTTC. Encoded protein: CASSQDPTATNYGYTF.

The gene calls are TRBV7-9 and TRBJ2-7; the match to TRBD1 covers 7 bases. Per the germline V gene, CDR1 is SEHNR and CDR2 is FQNEAQ (reference sequence). The CDR3 is 16 residues long. V was pared by 1 base and J by 4 bases, with 10 bases of the junction left unmatched. CDR3 region: CASSLVRTGDRYEQYF. DNA of the CDR3: TGTGCCAGCAGCTTAGTAAGGACAGGAGACCGATACGAGCAGTACTTC.

The rearrangement uses TRBV19 and TRBJ1-1; no firm D call. The CDR3 consists of 14 residues. Germline CDR1 reads LNHDA; CDR2 reads SQIVND (reference sequence). Deletions cut 6 bases from V and 4 bases from J, with 15 bases between. CDR3 amino acids: CASRKREAGTEAFF. DNA of the CDR3: TGTGCCAGTAGAAAGAGGGAGGCCGGCACTGAAGCTTTCTTT. Variable domain in full (rest from reference TRBV19 and TRBJ1-1): DGGITQSPKYLFRKEGQNVTLSCEQNLNHDAMYWYRQDPGQGLRLIYYSQIVNDFQKGDIAEGYSVSREKKESFPLTVTSAQKNPTAFYLCASRKREAGTEAFFGQGTRLTVV.